The 17 T cell receptor beta chains below all came from one sample that was sequenced in a study of beta chain features in type 1 diabetes. Expressed TCRB transcripts were sequenced, since all the RNA that had been isolated was reverse transcribed. TCRdb keeps only in-frame clones here, not all; method: immunoSEQ multiplex PCR. The sample has 200,000 to 250,000 clones; 68% are singletons. The source material was naive CD4+ T cells from blood. These receptors were collected from a man younger than 45 in good health.

V and J are TRBV28 and TRBJ2-7, with D possibly TRBD1 on 7 matching bases. CDR3 size: 14 residues. V was trimmed by 4 bases and J by 2 bases, leaving 12 bases between them. Germline CDR1 is MDHEN and CDR2 is SYDVKM. CDR3 DNA: TGTGCCAGCAGTTCGGGGGACAGCCCCTACGAGCAGTACTTC. Translating gives CASSSGDSPYEQYF. The full variable domain, in which reference TRBV28 and TRBJ2-7 provide the parts outside the CDR3, is DVKVTQSSRYLVKRTGEKVFLECVQDMDHENMFWYRQDPGLGLRLIYFSYDVKMKEKGDIPEGYSVSREKKERFSLILESASTNQTSMYLCASSSGDSPYEQYFGPGTRLTVT.

The chain combines TRBV9 with TRBJ1-3; D might be TRBD1 (6 bases). This CDR3 comprises 16 residues. CDR1 and CDR2 (germline): SGDLS, YYNGEE. Trimming pared 1 base from V and 2 bases from J, leaving 13 bases between. This CDR3 is CASSVSTGFTGNTIYF. The CDR3 nucleotides read TGTGCCAGCAGCGTATCTACAGGGTTCACTGGAAACACCATATATTTT.

The chain combines TRBV30 with TRBJ2-2; no clear D gene. Trimming removed 1 base at V and 4 bases at J, with 10 bases between. CDR1 GTSNPN and CDR2 SVGIG come from the germline V gene (reference sequence). The CDR3 has 14 amino acids. The CDR3 nucleotides read TGTGCCTGGAGTGGATATCAGCGCACCGGGGAGCTGTTTTTT. Encoded protein: CAWSGYQRTGELFF.

The chain is built from TRBV28 and TRBJ1-5, with D maybe TRBD1 (5 bases). The CDR3 consists of 14 residues. Trimming left V 8 bases short and J 2 bases short, with 13 bases between. Germline CDR1 MDHEN, CDR2 SYDVKM. CDR3 amino acids: CASSGTIRNQPQHF. Here the CDR3 DNA reads TGTGCCAGCTCCGGGACTATCCGCAATCAGCCCCAGCATTTT.

J is TRBJ2-1 and V is TRBV7-2; possible D gene TRBD1, 5 bases. CDR3 length equals 14 residues. The V gene lost 5 bases and the J gene lost 5 bases, with 13 bases spanning the gap. Per germline, CDR1 SGHTA and CDR2 FQGNSA. CDR3 sequence reads: CASSPDRADNEQFF. The CDR3 DNA follows: TGTGCCAGCAGCCCCGACAGAGCCGACAATGAGCAGTTCTTC.

This rearrangement joins TRBV9 to TRBJ2-1; D possibly corresponds to TRBD2 (5 bases). The CDR3 is made up of 16 amino acids. Per germline, CDR1 SGDLS and CDR2 YYNGEE. V lost 0 bases and J 8 bases, leaving 18 bases between the germline ends. CDR3 sequence (DNA): TGTGCCAGCAGCGTAGTAAGGCTGTCGGGAAAGGATGAGCAGTTCTTC. Its protein is CASSVVRLSGKDEQFF.

A few counts support this clone. V gene TRBV30 combines with J gene TRBJ1-4, with D maybe TRBD1 (5 bases). Germline loops: CDR1 GTSNPN, CDR2 SVGIG (reference sequence). The CDR3 runs 14 residues. V gave up 3 bases and J gave up 7 bases, with 15 bases separating them. The CDR3 sequence is CAWRLTVGPEKLFF. In nucleotides, the CDR3 is TGTGCCTGGAGACTAACAGTGGGGCCTGAAAAACTGTTTTTT.

The J gene is TRBJ1-2, the V gene TRBV29-1; D is ambiguous. This CDR3 has 11 amino acids. Germline V lookup: CDR1 SQVTM, CDR2 ANQGSEA. The V gene lost 3 bases and the J gene lost 4 bases, with 6 bases spanning the gap. CDR3 amino acids: CSVDFGYGYTF. CDR3 sequence (DNA): TGCAGCGTTGACTTCGGCTATGGCTACACCTTC.

This chain links TRBV6-5 with TRBJ2-3, with D possibly TRBD1 on 7 matching bases. The CDR3 is made up of 14 amino acids. V lost 9 bases and J lost 4, with 17 bases in between. Germline assignment: CDR1 MNHEY and CDR2 SVGAGI. The CDR3 region has the DNA TGTGCCAGTCACAGACAGGGACTGGCAGATACGCAGTATTTT. It yields the protein CASHRQGLADTQYF.

The CDR3 DNA sequence: TGTGCCAGCAGTTACTCGCAATCCAGGGATGAGCAGTTCTTC. It codes for CASSYSQSRDEQFF. J is TRBJ2-1 and V is TRBV6-5; D possibly corresponds to TRBD1 (5 bases). Per the germline V gene, CDR1 is MNHEY and CDR2 is SVGAGI. V dropped 0 bases and J dropped 8 bases, with 11 bases sitting between them. The CDR3 covers 14 residues.

The chain joins TRBV29-1 to TRBJ2-2; no definite D call. V was trimmed by 7 bases and J by 0 bases, leaving 12 bases between them. Germline V gene data show CDR1 as SQVTM and CDR2 as ANQGSEA. CDR3 length: 14 residues. The CDR3, as DNA: TGCAGCGCGAACAGCAAACCGAACACCGGGGAGCTGTTTTTT. Translation: CSANSKPNTGELFF.

This CDR3 is CASSLGLVLGETQYF. CDR3 sequence (DNA): TGTGCCAGCAGCTTAGGACTAGTGTTAGGAGAGACCCAGTACTTC. This chain joins TRBV7-2 and TRBJ2-5; D is possibly TRBD2 (6 bases). CDR3 length equals 15 residues. Trimming removed 1 base from V and 4 bases from J, with 13 bases in between. Germline values: CDR1 SGHTA, CDR2 FQGNSA.

The chain carries TRBV29-1 and TRBJ2-3; tentative D call: TRBD2 (6 bases). V was clipped by 5 bases and J by 3 bases, with 15 bases between them. The V gene's germline CDR1 is SQVTM and CDR2 ANQGSEA. The CDR3 covers 14 residues. The CDR3 reads CSVLEEGSTDTQYF. CDR3 coding DNA: TGCAGCGTTTTAGAGGAGGGTTCTACAGATACGCAGTATTTT.

This sequence joins TRBV7-2 and TRBJ2-7, with D perhaps TRBD1 (5 bases). Germline CDR1 and CDR2: SGHTA and FQGNSA. V was cut by 1 base and J by 3 bases, with 10 bases left in between. The length of the CDR3 is 14 residues. CDR3 bases: TGTGCCAGCAGCTTAGTTGTGACAGTCTACGAGCAGTACTTC. Translated, it gives CASSLVVTVYEQYF.

This clone was seen a handful of times. The V and J genes are TRBV9 and TRBJ2-5; weak D call: TRBD1 (5 bases). CDR3 size: 13 residues. Trimming pared 9 bases from V and 2 bases from J, leaving 14 bases between. The germline gives CDR1 SGDLS, CDR2 YYNGEE. CDR3 amino acids: CATSFRGQETQYF. DNA for the CDR3: TGTGCCACCTCGTTTAGGGGACAAGAGACCCAGTACTTC.

The J gene is TRBJ2-5, the V gene TRBV7-2; D call uncertain. Trimming pared 3 bases from V and 2 bases from J, leaving 13 bases between. CDR1 is SGHTA and CDR2 is FQGNSA in the germline V gene. The CDR3 runs to 15 residues. In DNA, the CDR3 is TGTGCCAGCAGCTTGACTGGAAAGGGTCAAGAGACCCAGTACTTC. This gives the protein CASSLTGKGQETQYF. The entire variable domain, with the rest obtained from reference TRBV7-2 and TRBJ2-5, is as follows: GAGVSQSPSNKVTEKGKDVELRCDPISGHTALYWYRQSLGQGLEFLIYFQGNSAPDKSGLPSDRFSAERTGGSVSTLTIQRTQQEDSAVYLCASSLTGKGQETQYFGPGTRLLVL.

V gene TRBV9 combines with J gene TRBJ1-2; D is possibly TRBD1 (5 bases). V was trimmed by 0 bases and J by 4 bases, leaving 13 bases between them. CDR1 and CDR2 (germline): SGDLS, YYNGEE. This CDR3 spans 15 amino acids. The CDR3 DNA sequence: TGTGCCAGCAGCGTAGCGTCCAGGGAGTCCTATGGCTACACCTTC. It codes for CASSVASRESYGYTF.